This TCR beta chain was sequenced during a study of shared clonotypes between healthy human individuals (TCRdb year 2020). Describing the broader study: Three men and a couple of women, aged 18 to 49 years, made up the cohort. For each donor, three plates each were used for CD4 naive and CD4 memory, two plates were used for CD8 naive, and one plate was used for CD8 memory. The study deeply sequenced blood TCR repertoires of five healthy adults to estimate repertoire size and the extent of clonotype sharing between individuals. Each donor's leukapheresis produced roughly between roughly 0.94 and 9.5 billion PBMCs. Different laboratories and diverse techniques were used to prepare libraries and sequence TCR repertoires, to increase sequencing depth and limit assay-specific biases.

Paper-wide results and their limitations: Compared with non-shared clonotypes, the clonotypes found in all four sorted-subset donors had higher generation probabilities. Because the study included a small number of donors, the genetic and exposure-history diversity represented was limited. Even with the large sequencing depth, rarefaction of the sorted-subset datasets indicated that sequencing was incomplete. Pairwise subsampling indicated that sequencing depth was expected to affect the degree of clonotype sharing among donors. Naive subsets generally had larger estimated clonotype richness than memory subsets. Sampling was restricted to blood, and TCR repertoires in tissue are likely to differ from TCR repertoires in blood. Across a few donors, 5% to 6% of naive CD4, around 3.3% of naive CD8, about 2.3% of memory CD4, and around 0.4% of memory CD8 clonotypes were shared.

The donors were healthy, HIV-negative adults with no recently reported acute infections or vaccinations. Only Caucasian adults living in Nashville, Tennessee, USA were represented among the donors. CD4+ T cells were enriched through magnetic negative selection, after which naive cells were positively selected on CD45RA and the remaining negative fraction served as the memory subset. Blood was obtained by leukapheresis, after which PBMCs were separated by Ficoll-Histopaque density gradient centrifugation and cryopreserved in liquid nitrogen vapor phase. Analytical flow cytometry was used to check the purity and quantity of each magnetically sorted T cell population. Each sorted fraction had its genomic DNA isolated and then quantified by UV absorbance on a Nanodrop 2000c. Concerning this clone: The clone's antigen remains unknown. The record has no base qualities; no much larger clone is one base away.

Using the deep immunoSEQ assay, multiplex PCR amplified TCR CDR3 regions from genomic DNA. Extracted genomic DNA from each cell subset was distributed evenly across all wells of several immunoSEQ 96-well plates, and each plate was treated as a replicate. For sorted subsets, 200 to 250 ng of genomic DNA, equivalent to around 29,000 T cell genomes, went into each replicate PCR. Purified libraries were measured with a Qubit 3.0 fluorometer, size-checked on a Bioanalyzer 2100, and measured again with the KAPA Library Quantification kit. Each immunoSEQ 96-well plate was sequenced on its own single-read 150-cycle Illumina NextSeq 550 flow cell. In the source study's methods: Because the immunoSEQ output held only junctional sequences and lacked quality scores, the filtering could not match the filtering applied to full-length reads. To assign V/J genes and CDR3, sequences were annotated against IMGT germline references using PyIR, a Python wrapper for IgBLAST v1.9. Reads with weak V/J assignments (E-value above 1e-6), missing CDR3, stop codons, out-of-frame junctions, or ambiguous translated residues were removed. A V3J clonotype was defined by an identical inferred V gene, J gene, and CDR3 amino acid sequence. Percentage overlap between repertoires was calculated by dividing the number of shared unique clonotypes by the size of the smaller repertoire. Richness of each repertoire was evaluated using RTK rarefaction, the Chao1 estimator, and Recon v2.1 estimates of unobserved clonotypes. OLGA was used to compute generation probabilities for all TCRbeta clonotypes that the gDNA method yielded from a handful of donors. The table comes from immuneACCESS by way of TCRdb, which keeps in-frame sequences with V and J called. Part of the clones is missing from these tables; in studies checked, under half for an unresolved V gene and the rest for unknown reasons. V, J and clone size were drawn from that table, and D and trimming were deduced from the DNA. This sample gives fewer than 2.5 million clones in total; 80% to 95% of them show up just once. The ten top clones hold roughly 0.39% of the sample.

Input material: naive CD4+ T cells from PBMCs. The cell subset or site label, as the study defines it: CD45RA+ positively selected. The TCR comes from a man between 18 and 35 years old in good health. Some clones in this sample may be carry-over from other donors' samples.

The DNA sequence reads TGTGCCTGGAGAACAAGCTCCTACAATGAGCAGTTCTTC. Translated, it gives CAWRTSSYNEQFF. This receptor chain uses TRBV30 and TRBJ2-1; there is no confident call for the D gene. A distance of 6 bases separates the germline ends of V and J, which lose 3 bases and 0 bases respectively. Based on the germline V gene (reference sequence), the CDR1 and CDR2 sequences are GTSNPN and SVGIG. Spanning cysteine to phenylalanine, the CDR3 consists of 13 amino acids. Just the 39-base CDR3 DNA is kept, in frame starting at base 1.